Presented here are 8 T cell receptor beta chains from one specimen sequenced in a study of T cells in localized non-small cell lung cancer (dated by TCRdb to about 2020). The library was obtained by the immunoSEQ multiplex PCR assay. The table was pulled from immuneACCESS by TCRdb, which kept in-frame rearrangements only. Such tables lose some clones; where checked, under half of the loss comes from unresolved V genes, and the rest has no known cause. Recorded for this sample are roughly 40,000 clones; roughly four fifths of them occurred a single time. The ten most abundant clones make up more than 7.5% of the sample. The sequencing here drew on PBMCs, taken before any cancer treatment. These receptors originate from a man aged 40-75 years with stage II lung adenocarcinoma.

The chain has TRBV5-1 and TRBJ2-7; D gene unclear. Germline lookup yields CDR1 SGHRS and CDR2 YFSETQ. CDR3 length equals 14 residues. V lost 1 base and J 2 bases, leaving 10 bases between the germline ends. CDR3 DNA: TGCGCCAGCAGCTTGTCTCAGACCACCTACGAGCAGTACTTC. This codes for CASSLSQTTYEQYF.

The rearrangement links TRBV25-1 to TRBJ1-4; 7 bases align to TRBD1. Germline values: CDR1 MGHDK, CDR2 SYGVNS. V lost 1 base, J lost 5 bases, and 7 bases stayed unmatched. The CDR3 is 16 residues long. The CDR3 sequence is CASSESFPGQNEKLFF. CDR3 DNA: TGTGCCAGCAGTGAATCGTTCCCGGGACAGAATGAAAAACTGTTTTTT. The full variable domain, in which reference TRBV25-1 and TRBJ1-4 provide the parts outside the CDR3, is EADIYQTPRYLVIGTGKKITLECSQTMGHDKMYWYQQDPGMELHLIHYSYGVNSTEKGDLSSESTVSRIRTEHFPLTLESARPSHTSQYLCASSESFPGQNEKLFFGSGTQLSVL.

About this clone itself: This specimen includes other DNA sequences encoding the same CDR3. This CDR3 reads CASSQGPNTGELFF. CDR3 DNA: TGCGCCAGCAGCCAAGGACCAAACACCGGGGAGCTGTTTTTT. The chain employs TRBV4-1 and TRBJ2-2; no reliable D call. CDR3 length: 14 residues. Trimming cost V 1 base and J 2 bases, with 5 bases left between them. CDR1 and CDR2 from the germline V gene are MGHRA and YSYEKL.

This rearrangement joins TRBV19 to TRBJ2-5; D might be TRBD1 (7 bases). Between the trimmed V and J ends, which lost 5 bases and 5 bases, there was a span of 12 bases. This CDR3 region has 13 residues. CDR1 is LNHDA and CDR2 is SQIVND in the germline V gene (reference sequence). The CDR3 DNA reads TGTGCCAGTAGTCCAGGGGGGCAGGAGACCCAGTACTTC. It specifies CASSPGGQETQYF.

The chain is built from TRBV23-1 and TRBJ1-4; weak D call: TRBD1 (5 bases). TRBV23-1 qualifies as an ORF whose function is uncertain. Trimming pared 1 base from V and 8 bases from J, leaving 23 bases between. The CDR3 is 18 residues long. CDR3 sequence reads: CASSQYEAPGFGGEKLFF. CDR3 sequence (DNA): TGCGCCAGCAGTCAATACGAGGCCCCGGGATTCGGGGGAGAAAAACTGTTTTTT.

V and J are TRBV5-1 and TRBJ2-3; D may match TRBD1 or TRBD2 (5 bases each). Germline CDR1 SGHRS, CDR2 YFSETQ. Trimming stripped 5 bases from V and 9 bases from J, with 16 bases between. This CDR3 comprises 13 residues. This CDR3 reads CASRQTEGYTQYF. DNA for the CDR3: TGCGCCAGCAGGCAGACCGAGGGGTACACGCAGTATTTT. Supplemented by reference TRBV5-1 and TRBJ2-3, the full variable domain reads KAGVTQTPRYLIKTRGQQVTLSCSPISGHRSVSWYQQTPGQGLQFLFEYFSETQRNKGNFPGRFSGRQFSNSRSEMNVSTLELGDSALYLCASRQTEGYTQYFGPGTRLTVL.

V usage is TRBV4-2 and J usage is TRBJ2-2, with 10 bases fitting TRBD2. Trimming removed 3 bases from V and 4 bases from J; junction bases left unmatched: 8. Per germline, CDR1 LGHNA and CDR2 YNFKEQ. CDR3 length: 17 residues. CDR3 amino acids: CASSQEGLAESTGELFF. Written as DNA, the CDR3 is TGTGCCAGCAGCCAGGAAGGACTAGCGGAGAGCACCGGGGAGCTGTTTTTT.

This chain links TRBV18 with TRBJ2-3; D is unresolved. The germline gives CDR1 KGHSH, CDR2 LQKENI. Deletions cut 3 bases from V and 2 bases from J, with 12 bases between. The CDR3 spans 15 residues. The CDR3 sequence: CASSPESYNTDTQYF. The CDR3 nucleotides are TGTGCCAGCTCACCGGAGTCTTATAACACAGATACGCAGTATTTT.